Presented here are 32 T cell receptor beta chains from one specimen sequenced in a study of T-cell memory formation after mild COVID-19. From the 5' RACE reads, TCRdb called clonotypes with MiXCR, one entry per CDR3 protein. The sample yields 250,000 to 350,000 distinct CDR3 sequences, around 15% seen once. The sample consisted of PBMCs or a T cell subset sorted from them (not recorded which). These receptors all come from a man aged 18 to 35 who had mild COVID-19 (a few samples of this study predate the infection). Cell type and time point are not known.

This clonotype was counted a few times. The genes are TRBV4-1 and TRBJ1-2; a weak D match, TRBD1 (6 bases). Germline values: CDR1 MGHRA, CDR2 YSYEKL. Deletions cut 2 bases from V and 2 bases from J, with 12 bases between. This CDR3 has 15 residues. Here the CDR3 reads CASSQTEGGNYGYTF. DNA for the CDR3: TGCGCCAGCAGCCAAACGGAGGGGGGGAACTATGGCTACACCTTC.

This clonotype was detected many times. The junction differs from germline at one of its ends, possibly a read error. This chain links TRBV5-1 with TRBJ2-3; no definite D call. The CDR3 sequence is 11 residues long. The germline V gene encodes CDR1 SGHRS and CDR2 YFSETQ. CDR3 sequence: CASSPGDTQYF. The CDR3, as DNA: TGTGCCAGCAGCCCCGGGGATACGCAGTATTTT.

This chain joins TRBV6-2 or TRBV6-3 and TRBJ2-3; TRBD2 matches 12 bases. Trimming removed 0 bases from V and 4 bases from J; junction bases left unmatched: 5. The V gene's germline CDR1 is MNHEY and CDR2 SVGEGT. The CDR3 is made up of 17 amino acids. In DNA, the CDR3 is TGTGCCAGCAGTTACTCCGCGACTAGCGGGGGAGCAGATACGCAGTATTTT. Amino acid sequence: CASSYSATSGGADTQYF.

The V call is TRBV28, the J call TRBJ2-3; D gene unclear. There are 13 residues in the CDR3. The germline gives CDR1 MDHEN, CDR2 SYDVKM. V was shortened by 6 bases and J by 3 bases, with 10 bases between the two germline ends. In DNA, the CDR3 is TGTGCCAGCAGCCCCCCTGTGACAGATACGCAGTATTTT. Translation: CASSPPVTDTQYF.

V usage is TRBV6-1 and J usage is TRBJ2-7; the D gene is possibly TRBD1 (6 bases). The V gene lost 6 bases and the J gene lost 6 bases, with 18 bases spanning the gap. CDR3 length: 14 amino acids. Germline V lookup: CDR1 MNHNS, CDR2 SASEGT. CDR3 protein: CASSPRTGPSEQYF. CDR3 DNA: TGTGCCAGCAGCCCACGAACAGGGCCAAGCGAGCAGTACTTC.

In this sample, this clonotype turned up a few times. The chain employs TRBV7-2 and TRBJ1-2; 8 bases map to TRBD1. CDR3 length: 15 residues. Trimming at V came to 5 bases and at J to 3 bases, leaving 8 bases not matched to a gene. In germline, CDR1 is SGHTA, CDR2 FQGNSA. The CDR3 DNA is TGTGCCAGCAGCCCCGGACAGGGCCTCGACTATGGCTACACCTTC. Protein sequence: CASSPGQGLDYGYTF.

This clonotype came up a few times. The chain couples TRBV5-1 to TRBJ1-2, with 9 bases aligning to TRBD1. V lost 4 bases to trimming and J lost 0 bases; unmatched junction nucleotides: 1. This CDR3 region has 14 residues. Per the germline V gene, CDR1 is SGHRS and CDR2 is YFSETQ. DNA of the CDR3: TGCGCCAGCAGCGACAGGGGGACTAACTATGGCTACACCTTC. This translates into CASSDRGTNYGYTF.

CDR3 sequence reads: CASSLVRQNTEAFF. CDR3 bases: TGCGCCAGCAGCTTGGTTCGACAGAACACTGAAGCTTTCTTT. V gene TRBV5-1 combines with J gene TRBJ1-1; D unclear. This CDR3 region has 14 residues. Germline assignment: CDR1 SGHRS and CDR2 YFSETQ. V was shortened by 0 bases and J by 1 base, with 7 bases between the two germline ends.

The chain has TRBV7-9 and TRBJ2-3, with a weak D call TRBD1 (6 bases). From germline, CDR1 is SEHNR and CDR2 FQNEAQ (reference sequence). V lost 2 bases, J lost 4 bases, and 16 bases lay in between. The CDR3 is 16 residues long. This chain's CDR3 is CASSLNPFGTPDTQYF. CDR3 nucleotides: TGTGCCAGCAGCTTAAACCCCTTCGGGACACCAGATACGCAGTATTTT.

This clonotype turned up a few times. An end of the junction differs from the germline gene, which may be a read error. This sequence joins TRBV12-3 or TRBV12-4 and TRBJ2-1; 11 positions match TRBD2. The CDR3 length is 14 residues. Here the CDR3 DNA reads TGTGCCAGCAGGTTAGCGGGGGGGCGGAATGAGCAGTTCTTC. Amino acid sequence: CASRLAGGRNEQFF.

The chain joins TRBV5-1 to TRBJ2-7; D might be TRBD2 (7 bases). CDR1 and CDR2 from the germline V gene are SGHRS and YFSETQ. The CDR3 runs 16 residues. The V gene lost 0 bases and the J gene lost 4 bases, with 17 bases spanning the gap. The CDR3 loop reads CASSLAGSGTIYEQYF. The CDR3 DNA is TGCGCCAGCAGCTTGGCGGGGAGCGGGACAATTTACGAGCAGTACTTC. Complete variable domain (other parts from reference TRBV5-1 and TRBJ2-7): KAGVTQTPRYLIKTRGQQVTLSCSPISGHRSVSWYQQTPGQGLQFLFEYFSETQRNKGNFPGRFSGRQFSNSRSEMNVSTLELGDSALYLCASSLAGSGTIYEQYFGPGTRLTVT.

This sequence joins TRBV12-3 or TRBV12-4 and TRBJ1-2; 7 bases match TRBD1. The CDR3 covers 13 residues. V lost 5 bases to trimming and J lost 4 bases; unmatched junction nucleotides: 4. The CDR3 bases are TGTGCCAGCAGTCGACAGGGAAGCTATGGCTACACCTTC. This sequence encodes CASSRQGSYGYTF.

CDR3 sequence reads: CAWAPIANYGYTF. The CDR3 DNA sequence: TGTGCCTGGGCGCCCATAGCTAACTATGGCTACACCTTC. The V and J genes are TRBV30 and TRBJ1-2; D is undetermined. The CDR3 totals 13 residues. Trimming took off 5 bases at V and 0 bases at J, with 10 bases between the two ends. Per germline, CDR1 GTSNPN and CDR2 SVGIG (reference sequence).

This clonotype turned up a few times. The chain links TRBV25-1 to TRBJ2-5; D gene unclear. This CDR3 spans 15 amino acids. Germline CDR1 reads MGHDK; CDR2 reads SYGVNS. The ends were cut back, 3 bases at V and 0 bases at J, with 11 bases in the middle. CDR3 amino acids: CASSDGMDDQETQYF. Written as DNA, the CDR3 is TGTGCCAGCAGTGACGGCATGGACGACCAAGAGACCCAGTACTTC.

This clonotype was found a few times. This chain uses TRBV5-5 with TRBJ2-7; D is ambiguous. This CDR3 contains 13 residues. V was cut by 1 base and J by 4 bases, with 9 bases left in between. Germline lookup yields CDR1 SGHKS and CDR2 YYEKEE (reference sequence). CDR3 amino acids: CASSLYVGYEQYV. Written as DNA, the CDR3 is TGTGCCAGCAGCTTGTACGTTGGATACGAGCAGTACGTC.

This chain links TRBV4-2 with TRBJ2-7; the D gene is possibly TRBD1 (6 bases). The CDR3 is 16 amino acids. CDR1 is LGHNA, CDR2 YNFKEQ, per germline. With 0 bases removed from V and 3 bases from J, the gap between germline ends came to 15 bases. CDR3 protein: CASSQDTVRGYYEQYF. DNA of the CDR3: TGTGCCAGCAGCCAAGATACTGTCAGGGGATACTACGAGCAGTACTTC.

This clonotype has a handful of counts. This rearrangement joins TRBV27 to TRBJ1-2; possible D gene TRBD1, 5 bases. Germline lookup yields CDR1 MNHEY and CDR2 SMNVEV (reference sequence). V was clipped by 6 bases and J by 2 bases, with 16 bases between them. CDR3 length: 15 amino acids. The CDR3 DNA sequence: TGTGCCAGCAGCCCGGGGGGGGGAACCAACTATGGCTACACCTTC. This encodes CASSPGGGTNYGYTF.

This chain links TRBV7-9 with TRBJ1-3, with a possible D match to TRBD1 (5 bases). Germline CDR1 SEHNR, CDR2 FQNEAQ (reference sequence). V dropped 5 bases and J dropped 1 base, with 15 bases sitting between them. CDR3 length equals 16 residues. The CDR3 coding sequence is TGTGCCAGCAGCCCTCCCGGGGGGTTGTCTGGAAACACCATATATTTT. It is translated as CASSPPGGLSGNTIYF.

The rearrangement uses TRBV5-4 and TRBJ1-2; D perhaps matches TRBD1 (6 bases). The CDR3 loop spans 12 amino acids. Trimming removed 10 bases from V and 1 base from J, with 11 bases in between. Germline assignment: CDR1 SGHNT and CDR2 YYREEE (reference sequence). In nucleotides, the CDR3 is TGTGCCGGGGCCAGGGGTAACTATGGCTACACCTTC. Encoded protein: CAGARGNYGYTF.

This clonotype has ten or more counts. The rearrangement links TRBV12-3 or TRBV12-4 to TRBJ2-3; no definite D call. The V and J ends lost 3 bases and 4 bases respectively, with 8 bases between them. The CDR3 is 13 residues long. Here the CDR3 DNA reads TGTGCCAGCAGTTTTAGGGTTCCAGATACGCAGTATTTT. Translating gives CASSFRVPDTQYF.

The chain employs TRBV5-1 and TRBJ2-1; 8 bases line up with TRBD2. Germline CDR1 is SGHRS and CDR2 is YFSETQ. The CDR3 consists of 14 residues. Trimming cost V 4 bases and J 8 bases; bases outside gene matches: 8. This CDR3 reads CASSRRTSSDEQFF. In DNA form, the CDR3 reads TGCGCCAGCAGCCGCCGGACTAGCTCAGATGAGCAGTTCTTC. Based on the CDR3 plus reference TRBV5-1 and TRBJ2-1, the full variable domain is KAGVTQTPRYLIKTRGQQVTLSCSPISGHRSVSWYQQTPGQGLQFLFEYFSETQRNKGNFPGRFSGRQFSNSRSEMNVSTLELGDSALYLCASSRRTSSDEQFFGPGTRLTVL.

This clonotype was counted a few times. The chain joins TRBV28 to TRBJ2-2; D gene ambiguous. The V and J ends lost 3 bases and 0 bases respectively, with 8 bases between them. From germline, CDR1 is MDHEN and CDR2 SYDVKM. The CDR3 has 15 amino acids. DNA for the CDR3: TGTGCCAGCAGTTTCGCCACCGCGAACACCGGGGAGCTGTTTTTT. This sequence encodes CASSFATANTGELFF. Full variable domain (rest looked up from reference TRBV28 and TRBJ2-2): DVKVTQSSRYLVKRTGEKVFLECVQDMDHENMFWYRQDPGLGLRLIYFSYDVKMKEKGDIPEGYSVSREKKERFSLILESASTNQTSMYLCASSFATANTGELFFGEGSRLTVL.

The chain employs TRBV6-5 and TRBJ2-1; 7 nucleotides match TRBD1. The CDR3 contains 17 residues. V shed 9 bases and J 0 bases; nucleotides not matched to a gene: 14. CDR1 and CDR2 (germline): MNHEY, SVGAGI. For the CDR3, the DNA is TGTGCCAGTACTCCAGGGGGTATTTTGAGCTCCTACAATGAGCAGTTCTTC. This codes for CASTPGGILSSYNEQFF.

This sequence joins TRBV4-1 and TRBJ1-5; possible D gene TRBD1, 6 bases. This CDR3 contains 15 residues. Germline assignment: CDR1 MGHRA and CDR2 YSYEKL. Trimming pared 6 bases from V and 3 bases from J, leaving 15 bases between. The CDR3 DNA sequence: TGCGCCAGCAGTGGGGGGCCTCTTGCCAATCAGCCCCAGCATTTT. This sequence encodes CASSGGPLANQPQHF.

There are many counts of this clonotype. This chain uses TRBV18 with TRBJ2-5; a possible D gene is TRBD2 (5 bases). Germline CDR1 is KGHSH and CDR2 is LQKENI. The length of the CDR3 is 14 residues. Trimming left V 0 bases short and J 5 bases short, with 10 bases between. CDR3 residues: CASSPPASYETQYF. The CDR3 DNA reads TGTGCCAGCTCACCACCGGCTAGCTATGAGACCCAGTACTTC.

This clonotype came up many times. This chain links TRBV20-1 with TRBJ2-1; 13 nucleotides line up with TRBD2. CDR1 is DFQATT, CDR2 SNEGSKA, per germline (reference sequence). With 6 bases clipped from V and 10 bases from J, the junction kept 9 bases outside the gene matches. This CDR3 has 14 amino acids. CDR3 sequence reads: CSAGRGLAGVEQFF. CDR3 in DNA: TGCAGTGCGGGACGCGGACTAGCGGGGGTCGAGCAGTTCTTC.

V and J are TRBV18 and TRBJ2-1, with 8 positions matching TRBD2. The CDR3 is made up of 15 amino acids. The V segment lost 2 bases and the J segment 8 bases; nucleotides outside the gene matches: 8. The germline V gene has CDR1 KGHSH and CDR2 LQKENI. The CDR3 here is CASSPRTSLGDEQFF. Written as DNA, the CDR3 is TGTGCCAGCTCACCAAGGACTAGCTTGGGCGATGAGCAGTTCTTC.

V gene TRBV20-1 combines with J gene TRBJ2-1; 8 bases match TRBD2. V lost 6 bases and J lost 8; bases outside the gene matches: 12. The CDR3 consists of 14 residues. The germline CDR1 and CDR2 sequences are DFQATT and SNEGSKA (reference sequence). Written as DNA, the CDR3 is TGCAGTGCACCGCCGGGGGGGCTGAGGCATGAGCAGTTCTTC. Protein: CSAPPGGLRHEQFF.

The chain combines TRBV5-5 with TRBJ2-5; D unresolved. Per the germline V gene, CDR1 is SGHKS and CDR2 is YYEKEE (reference sequence). V shed 5 bases and J shed 2 bases, with 16 bases lying between them. CDR3 length equals 15 residues. The CDR3 bases are TGTGCCAGCAGACCAGGTTGGGCAGAACAAGAGACCCAGTACTTC. It encodes CASRPGWAEQETQYF.

This clonotype was observed at least ten times. The rearrangement joins TRBV7-2 to TRBJ1-2; D gene ambiguous. Trimming pared 2 bases from V and 6 bases from J, leaving 10 bases between. CDR1 SGHTA and CDR2 FQGNSA come from the germline V gene. This CDR3 contains 13 residues. DNA of the CDR3: TGTGCCAGCAGCTTATGGGGAGGTCATGGCTACACCTTC. This translates into CASSLWGGHGYTF.

The V gene is TRBV7-3, the J gene TRBJ2-3; D ambiguous. The ends were cut back, 5 bases at V and 0 bases at J, with 15 bases in the middle. The CDR3 extends over 16 amino acids. Germline V lookup: CDR1 SGHTA, CDR2 FQGTGA. CDR3 protein: CASSHPRVKSTDTQYF. The CDR3 DNA is TGTGCCAGCAGCCATCCCCGGGTTAAAAGCACAGATACGCAGTATTTT.

The chain has TRBV29-1 and TRBJ2-2; D remains unclear. Germline CDR1 SQVTM, CDR2 ANQGSEA. The germline V and J ends were trimmed by 3 bases and 3 bases, with 11 bases remaining between them. This CDR3 region has 14 residues. Here the CDR3 DNA reads TGCAGCGTTGACACACCCGGACACACCGGGGAGCTGTTTTTT. Its protein is CSVDTPGHTGELFF.